This T cell receptor beta chain emerged from a study of blood T cell repertoires in COVID-19. Libraries were prepared by immunoSEQ multiplex PCR; TCRdb keeps only in-frame clonotypes and omits some of them. The sample records under 250,000 clones, 92% being singletons. V lost 0 bases, J lost 2 bases, and 2 bases stayed unmatched. Germline V gene sequence: CDR1 SGDLS, CDR2 YYNGEE. This CDR3 comprises 14 residues. The specimen sequenced was peripheral blood. The chain combines TRBV9 with TRBJ2-7; TRBD1 matches 7 bases. The receptor was derived from a man aged 25-40 years with acute or convalescent COVID-19. The CDR3 coding sequence is TGTGCCAGCAGCGTAGGAGGGGGCGCCTACGAGCAGTACTTC. It codes for CASSVGGGAYEQYF.